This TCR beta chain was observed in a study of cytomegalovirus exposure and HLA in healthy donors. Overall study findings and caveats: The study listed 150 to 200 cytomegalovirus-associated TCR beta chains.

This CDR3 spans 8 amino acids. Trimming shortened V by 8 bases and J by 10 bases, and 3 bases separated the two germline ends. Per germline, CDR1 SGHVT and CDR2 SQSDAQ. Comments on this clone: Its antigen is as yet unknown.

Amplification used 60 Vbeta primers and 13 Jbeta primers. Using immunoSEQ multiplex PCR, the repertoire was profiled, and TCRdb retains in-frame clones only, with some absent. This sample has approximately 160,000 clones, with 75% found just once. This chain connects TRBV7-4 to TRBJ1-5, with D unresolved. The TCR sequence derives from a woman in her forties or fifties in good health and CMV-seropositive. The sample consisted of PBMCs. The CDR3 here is CASRPQHF. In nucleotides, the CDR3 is TGTGCCAGCCGTCCCCAGCATTTT.